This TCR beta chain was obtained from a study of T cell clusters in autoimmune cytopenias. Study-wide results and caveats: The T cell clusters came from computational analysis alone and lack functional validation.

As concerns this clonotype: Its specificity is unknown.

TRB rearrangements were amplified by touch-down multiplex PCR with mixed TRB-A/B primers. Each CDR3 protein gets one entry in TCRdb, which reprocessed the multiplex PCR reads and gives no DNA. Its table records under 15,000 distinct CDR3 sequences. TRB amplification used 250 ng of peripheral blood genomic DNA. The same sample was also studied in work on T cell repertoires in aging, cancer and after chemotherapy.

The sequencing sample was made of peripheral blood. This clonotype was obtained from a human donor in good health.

The CDR3 spells CASSLQGLASGELFF. The rearrangement joins TRBV7-6 to TRBJ2-2; as DNA is missing, the TRBD2 call by TCRdb cannot be tested. The CDR3 runs 15 residues. Germline CDR1 is SGHVS and CDR2 is FNYEAQ.